Listed here are 15 T cell receptor beta chains from one sample, sequenced in a study of shared clonotypes between healthy human individuals. Assay: immunoSEQ multiplex PCR; the TCRdb copy retains only in-frame clones and omits some. The profile covers fewer than 2.5 million clones, with roughly 93% appearing a single time and roughly 0.39% taken by the ten largest. The source material was naive CD4+ T cells from PBMCs. Subset of the sample: CD45RA+ positively selected. The receptors were sampled from a man between 18 and 35 years old in good health. Some clones in this sample may be carry-over from other donors' samples.

The rearrangement joins TRBV10-1 to TRBJ2-4, with unresolved D. CDR1 and CDR2 from the germline V gene are WNHNN and SYGVQD (reference sequence). V lost 2 bases and J 0 bases, leaving 11 bases between the germline ends. This CDR3 is 16 amino acids long. CDR3 protein: CASSEVDVLAKNIQYF. CDR3 nucleotides: TGCGCCAGCAGTGAGGTCGACGTACTAGCCAAAAACATTCAGTACTTC.

The chain combines TRBV5-6 with TRBJ1-2; 7 bases are a match to TRBD1. The CDR3 is 15 residues long. The germline V gene encodes CDR1 SGHDT and CDR2 YYEEEE. V shed 0 bases and J 5 bases; nucleotides not matched to a gene: 7. The CDR3 DNA reads as TGTGCCAGCAGCTTGGGAGCTTGGACAGGATATGGCTACACCTTC. Protein: CASSLGAWTGYGYTF.

This clone has just a few counts. Different DNA sequences within this sample yield the same CDR3. The J gene is TRBJ2-3, the V gene TRBV5-1, with D unresolved. Trimming removed 0 bases at V and 2 bases at J, with 4 bases between. This CDR3 has 13 amino acids. CDR1 and CDR2 (germline): SGHRS, YFSETQ. The CDR3 sequence: CASSLGATDTQYF. DNA for the CDR3: TGCGCCAGCAGCTTGGGAGCCACAGATACGCAGTATTTT.

The gene calls are TRBV5-1 and TRBJ1-2; unclear D gene. Germline loops: CDR1 SGHRS, CDR2 YFSETQ. V lost 0 bases and J lost 5, with 14 bases in between. CDR3 length: 15 amino acids. The CDR3 loop reads CASSLAATREYGYTF. Written as DNA, the CDR3 is TGCGCCAGCAGCTTGGCCGCAACCCGGGAGTATGGCTACACCTTC.

The J gene is TRBJ1-2, the V gene TRBV28, with TRBD1 identical over 8 bases. J lost 7 bases, V lost 2 bases, and 12 bases had no gene match. Germline V gene data show CDR1 as MDHEN and CDR2 as SYDVKM. CDR3 size: 16 residues. CDR3 in amino acids: CASSLNRGISLRGYTF. CDR3 sequence (DNA): TGTGCCAGCAGTTTAAACAGGGGGATAAGTCTACGTGGCTACACCTTC.

This chain connects TRBV28 to TRBJ1-5; no clear D gene. This CDR3 has 14 residues. V was trimmed by 1 base and J by 1 base, leaving 5 bases between them. Germline CDR1 reads MDHEN; CDR2 reads SYDVKM. CDR3 region: CASSLLQSNQPQHF. As DNA, the CDR3 is TGTGCCAGCAGTTTATTACAGAGCAATCAGCCCCAGCATTTT.

The chain combines TRBV13 with TRBJ2-3, with TRBD2 identical over 11 bases. The trim removed 0 bases at V and 9 bases at J, leaving 11 bases unmatched. The CDR3 sequence is 17 residues long. Germline CDR1 PRHDT, CDR2 FYEKMQ (reference sequence). CDR3 nucleotide sequence: TGTGCCAGCAGCTTAGGTCGCCTAGCGGGAGGAGGTGGGACGCAGTATTTT. Protein product: CASSLGRLAGGGGTQYF.

The chain is built from TRBV2 and TRBJ2-1, with D maybe TRBD2 (6 bases). V was cut by 3 bases and J by 1 base, with 10 bases left in between. The CDR3 extends over 15 amino acids. Germline assignment: CDR1 SNHLY and CDR2 FYNNEI. The CDR3 DNA is TGTGCCAGCAGTGATTTAGCGGCGTCCTACAATGAGCAGTTCTTC. Translated, it gives CASSDLAASYNEQFF.

Comment on this clone: The sample has other DNA sequences that encode this CDR3 too. The gene calls are TRBV20-1 and TRBJ2-7; D gene uncertain. The CDR3 runs 11 residues. The V end lost 3 bases, the J end lost 4 bases, and 7 bases lay between the germline ends. Germline CDR1 and CDR2: DFQATT and SNEGSKA (reference sequence). The CDR3 sequence: CSARGQYEQYF. The CDR3 DNA reads as TGCAGTGCTAGGGGTCAGTACGAGCAGTACTTC.

This clone was observed a single time. V usage is TRBV19 and J usage is TRBJ1-2, with 8 bases that match TRBD1. From germline, CDR1 is LNHDA and CDR2 SQIVND (reference sequence). V lost 0 bases and J lost 13; bases outside the gene matches: 19. This CDR3 is built from 17 residues. The CDR3 loop reads CASSIDHRTGPTQGSTF. The CDR3 nucleotides read TGTGCCAGTAGTATAGATCATCGGACAGGGCCCACCCAGGGGAGCACCTTC. Full variable domain (rest looked up from reference TRBV19 and TRBJ1-2): DGGITQSPKYLFRKEGQNVTLSCEQNLNHDAMYWYRQDPGQGLRLIYYSQIVNDFQKGDIAEGYSVSREKKESFPLTVTSAQKNPTAFYLCASSIDHRTGPTQGSTFGSGTRLTVV.

This chain joins TRBV5-1 and TRBJ1-2; possible D gene TRBD1, 5 bases. The CDR3 runs to 14 residues. The V end lost 5 bases, the J end lost 0 bases, and 11 bases lay between the germline ends. Germline lookup yields CDR1 SGHRS and CDR2 YFSETQ. The CDR3 DNA reads TGCGCCAGCAGAGGGACGGTAGCTAACTATGGCTACACCTTC. Translating gives CASRGTVANYGYTF.

This clone was observed once. Other nucleotide sequences in the sample specify the same CDR3. V is TRBV11-2 and J is TRBJ1-5; D might be TRBD1 (5 bases). Looked up from germline, CDR1 is SGHAT and CDR2 is FQNNGV. The ends were cut back, 1 base at V and 4 bases at J, with 5 bases in the middle. CDR3 length: 13 residues. The CDR3 bases are TGTGCCAGCAGCTTAGCAGGGAATCAGCCCCAGCATTTT. Translating gives CASSLAGNQPQHF. The full variable domain, with the rest looked up from reference TRBV11-2 and TRBJ1-5, is EAGVAQSPRYKIIEKRQSVAFWCNPISGHATLYWYQQILGQGPKLLIQFQNNGVVDDSQLPKDRFSAERLKGVDSTLKIQPAKLEDSAVYLCASSLAGNQPQHFGDGTRLSIL.

The rearrangement uses TRBV29-1 and TRBJ2-4; unclear D gene. The CDR3 contains 13 residues. Trimming removed 3 bases from V and 6 bases from J, with 12 bases in between. Germline assignment: CDR1 SQVTM and CDR2 ANQGSEA. The CDR3 spells CSVELVAANIQYF. DNA of the CDR3: TGCAGCGTTGAGTTGGTAGCAGCAAACATTCAGTACTTC.

Note on this clone: Distinct nucleotide sequences in the sample also encode this CDR3. J is TRBJ2-2 and V is TRBV2, with D uncertain. Deletions cut 4 bases from V and 0 bases from J, with 9 bases between. The germline V gene encodes CDR1 SNHLY and CDR2 FYNNEI. The CDR3 loop spans 15 amino acids. CDR3 protein: CASSARAPNTGELFF. CDR3 DNA sequence: TGTGCCAGCAGTGCTAGGGCTCCGAACACCGGGGAGCTGTTTTTT. The whole variable domain, remainder taken from reference TRBV2 and TRBJ2-2, is EPEVTQTPSHQVTQMGQEVILRCVPISNHLYFYWYRQILGQKVEFLVSFYNNEISEKSEIFDDQFSVERPDGSNFTLKIRSTKLEDSAMYFCASSARAPNTGELFFGEGSRLTVL.

In this sample, this clone turned up once. Other DNA sequences in the same sample also yield this CDR3. The genes are TRBV28 and TRBJ2-7; 9 bases are shared with TRBD1. The J segment lost 0 bases and the V segment lost 3 bases, leaving 3 bases of the junction unmatched. The CDR3 consists of 15 residues. Germline CDR1 reads MDHEN; CDR2 reads SYDVKM. The CDR3 nucleotides are TGTGCCAGCAGTTTTCCGGGACAGGGCTCCTACGAGCAGTACTTC. This encodes CASSFPGQGSYEQYF.